Each of the 27 T cell receptor beta chains below was sequenced from the same sample in a study of response to subunit inactivated influenza vaccine. MiXCR, run by TCRdb on the RT-PCR reads, gives a single entry per CDR3 protein. The sample carries 450,000 to 600,000 distinct CDR3 sequences, 16% recorded once. Here the sequenced sample was CD4+ T cells sorted from PBMCs, taken roughly 24 months after vaccination. The receptors stem from a man aged 50 to 69 who received an inactivated influenza vaccine.

This clonotype was seen a few times. V gene TRBV6-2 or TRBV6-3 combines with J gene TRBJ2-2; possibly TRBD2 for D (5 bases). V lost 5 bases to trimming and J lost 10 bases, with 14 bases between them. The CDR3 consists of 13 residues. From germline, CDR1 is MNHEY and CDR2 SVGEGT. The CDR3 region is CASSTTGSAELFF. CDR3 bases: TGTGCCAGCAGTACTACGGGAAGTGCGGAGCTGTTTTTT.

This clonotype has just a few counts. The V call is TRBV6-1, the J call TRBJ2-1; the D is unclear. Germline CDR1 is MNHNS and CDR2 is SASEGT. Trimming left V 8 bases short and J 4 bases short, with 15 bases between. This CDR3 contains 14 residues. Written as DNA, the CDR3 is TGTGCCAGCGGGCTAGTTGGTTCGTACAATGAGCAGTTCTTC. Translated, it gives CASGLVGSYNEQFF.

The chain links TRBV28 to TRBJ2-5; tentative D call: TRBD2 (7 bases). From germline, CDR1 is MDHEN and CDR2 SYDVKM. V was trimmed by 7 bases and J by 5 bases, leaving 14 bases between them. The CDR3 extends over 13 amino acids. The CDR3 here is CASTTGGFETQYF. In DNA, the CDR3 is TGTGCCAGCACCACGGGGGGCTTTGAGACCCAGTACTTC.

This clonotype has only a few counts. The chain recombines TRBV7-3 with TRBJ2-1; TRBD2 aligns across 8 bases. With 0 bases clipped from V and 1 base from J, the junction kept 2 bases outside the gene matches. The CDR3 contains 16 residues. The germline V gene encodes CDR1 SGHTA and CDR2 FQGTGA. CDR3 sequence reads: CASSLTSGTSYNEQFF. The CDR3 DNA follows: TGTGCCAGCAGCTTAACTAGCGGGACGTCCTACAATGAGCAGTTCTTC.

This clonotype was counted between two and nine times. The chain uses TRBV20-1 and TRBJ1-5, with 7 nucleotides matching TRBD1. CDR3 length: 14 amino acids. Germline CDR1 is DFQATT and CDR2 is SNEGSKA (reference sequence). J gave up 2 bases and V 5 bases, and 6 bases lay outside the gene matches. For the CDR3, the DNA is TGCAGTGCTGTCGACAGGGTCGGCAATCAGCCCCAGCATTTT. The encoded protein is CSAVDRVGNQPQHF.

At least ten counts were recorded for this clonotype. The CDR3 DNA follows: TGTGCCATCAGGGACACCTCTGGAAACACCATATATTTT. Its translation: CAIRDTSGNTIYF. The rearrangement joins TRBV10-3 to TRBJ1-3; possible D gene TRBD1, 5 bases. CDR3 length: 13 residues. Deletions cut 6 bases from V and 0 bases from J, with 6 bases between. Germline lookup yields CDR1 ENHRY and CDR2 SYGVKD.

In DNA form, the CDR3 reads TGTGCCAGCAGCTTTACTAGCGGAAGCGAGCAGTACTTC. Translated, it gives CASSFTSGSEQYF. This chain connects TRBV7-2 to TRBJ2-7, with 8 bases fitting TRBD2. V trimming: 3 bases; J trimming: 6 bases; junction bases outside the gene matches: 4. The CDR3 is 13 residues long. Germline CDR1 is SGHTA and CDR2 is FQGNSA.

This clonotype was seen a handful of times. V and J are TRBV5-1 and TRBJ2-3; D is tentatively TRBD1 or TRBD2 (7 bases each). Germline lookup yields CDR1 SGHRS and CDR2 YFSETQ. V lost 4 bases and J lost 6, with 21 bases in between. CDR3 size: 16 residues. The CDR3 spells CASSPREGARADTQYF. The CDR3 coding sequence is TGCGCCAGCAGCCCCAGGGAGGGGGCGCGCGCCGATACGCAGTATTTT.

This clonotype was detected ten times or more. The chain uses TRBV4-3 and TRBJ2-1; TRBD1 is a possible D gene (6 bases). The V gene lost 5 bases and the J gene lost 5 bases, with 10 bases spanning the gap. Germline V CDR1 and CDR2: LGHNA, YSLEER. There are 13 residues in the CDR3. The CDR3 DNA sequence: TGCGCCAGCAGCGGGGACACCAACAATGAGCAGTTCTTC. It specifies CASSGDTNNEQFF.

This sequence joins TRBV29-1 and TRBJ2-7, with D tentatively TRBD2 (5 bases). Deletions cut 4 bases from V and 4 bases from J, with 8 bases between. The germline CDR1 and CDR2 sequences are SQVTM and ANQGSEA. CDR3 size: 11 residues. In DNA, the CDR3 is TGCAGCGTTGGGACGGGGTACGAGCAGTACTTC. Its protein product is CSVGTGYEQYF.

The CDR3, as DNA: TGTGCCAGCAGCACCCGGACTAGCGGGAGGGCCTCCTACAATGAGCAGTTCTTC. This encodes CASSTRTSGRASYNEQFF. This chain links TRBV6-1 with TRBJ2-1; 15 bases are a match to TRBD2. The germline V gene has CDR1 MNHNS and CDR2 SASEGT. With 6 bases clipped from V and 0 bases from J, the junction kept 6 bases outside the gene matches. This CDR3 comprises 18 residues.

V usage is TRBV28 and J usage is TRBJ2-3; 7 bases are shared with TRBD2. Germline CDR1 reads MDHEN; CDR2 reads SYDVKM. This CDR3 region has 16 residues. Trimming took 3 bases from V and 1 from J; bases not matched to a gene: 7. The CDR3, as DNA: TGTGCCAGCAGTTTGGGGGGGTCGGGGGGCACAGATACGCAGTATTTT. The encoded protein is CASSLGGSGGTDTQYF.

This clonotype was observed a handful of times. V is TRBV6-2 or TRBV6-3 and J is TRBJ2-7; D remains unclear. This CDR3 has 13 amino acids. Per the germline V gene, CDR1 is MNHEY and CDR2 is SVGEGT. V was trimmed by 6 bases and J by 2 bases, leaving 11 bases between them. DNA of the CDR3: TGTGCCAGCAGCCCCCGGTGGACCTACGAGCAGTACTTC. Translated, it gives CASSPRWTYEQYF.

The CDR3 region has the DNA TGTGCCAGCAGCCGGGACAGGGTCGGAAACACCATATATTTT. Its translation: CASSRDRVGNTIYF. This chain uses TRBV7-2 with TRBJ1-3, with TRBD1 matching 9 bases. Trimming cost V 5 bases and J 4 bases; bases outside gene matches: 3. CDR3 length: 14 residues. CDR1 and CDR2 from the germline V gene are SGHTA and FQGNSA.

The chain is built from TRBV28 and TRBJ1-4; D not resolved. With 6 bases removed from V and 11 bases from J, the gap between germline ends came to 13 bases. This CDR3 contains 12 residues. Looked up from germline, CDR1 is MDHEN and CDR2 is SYDVKM. The CDR3 DNA reads as TGTGCCAGCAGCGGAGGGATAGTGAAACTGTTTTTT. Translated, it gives CASSGGIVKLFF.

The rearrangement links TRBV12-3 or TRBV12-4 to TRBJ2-7; TRBD2 is a possible D gene (5 bases). This CDR3 comprises 13 residues. Trimming took off 6 bases at V and 5 bases at J, with 14 bases between the two ends. The CDR3 loop reads CASRPRRGHEQYF. The CDR3 bases are TGTGCCAGCAGACCTCGCCGGGGTCACGAGCAGTACTTC.

This clonotype came up many times. The chain links TRBV12-3 or TRBV12-4 to TRBJ1-1, with 7 bases that match TRBD1. The CDR3 is 14 residues long. V shed 8 bases and J 2 bases; nucleotides not matched to a gene: 8. The CDR3 here is CASALQGPNTEAFF. CDR3 in DNA: TGTGCCAGCGCGTTACAGGGGCCTAACACTGAAGCTTTCTTT.

This clonotype has a single count. The V gene is TRBV29-1, the J gene TRBJ1-3; TRBD1 matches 9 bases. The CDR3 sequence is 14 residues long. J lost 3 bases, V lost 7 bases, and 7 bases had no gene match. CDR1 and CDR2 from the germline V gene are SQVTM and ANQGSEA. CDR3 nucleotide sequence: TGCAGCGCTAGACAGGGGGTTGGTGGAAACACCATATATTTT. This sequence encodes CSARQGVGGNTIYF.

This clonotype was picked up a small number of times. The V call is TRBV28, the J call TRBJ1-1, with D possibly being TRBD1 (6 bases). Germline V gene data show CDR1 as MDHEN and CDR2 as SYDVKM. CDR3 length: 15 amino acids. The V and J ends lost 3 bases and 1 base respectively, with 12 bases between them. CDR3 sequence reads: CASSFAGTQNTEAFF. CDR3 nucleotide sequence: TGTGCCAGCAGTTTCGCGGGGACACAGAACACTGAAGCTTTCTTT.

A few counts support this clonotype. The chain employs TRBV24-1 and TRBJ2-2; D call uncertain. The V end lost 8 bases, the J end lost 3 bases, and 6 bases lay between the germline ends. The length of the CDR3 is 12 residues. Germline CDR1 and CDR2: KGHDR and SFDVKD. The DNA for the CDR3 is TGTGCCACCACTGGGTACACCGGGGAGCTGTTTTTT. As protein: CATTGYTGELFF.

The rearrangement links TRBV7-9 to TRBJ2-1; no clear D gene. V was pared by 3 bases and J by 5 bases, with 11 bases between. The CDR3 covers 14 residues. CDR1 is SEHNR and CDR2 is FQNEAQ in the germline V gene (reference sequence). This chain's CDR3 is CASSFSGRNNEQFF. The CDR3 DNA reads TGTGCCAGCAGCTTCTCCGGACGGAACAATGAGCAGTTCTTC.

The chain combines TRBV5-1 with TRBJ2-6, with D uncertain. V was trimmed by 0 bases and J by 4 bases, leaving 11 bases between them. The CDR3 sequence is 16 residues long. Germline V gives CDR1 SGHRS, CDR2 YFSETQ. CDR3 nucleotide sequence: TGCGCCAGCAGCTTGGCCGCTGGTTTCGGGGCCAACGTCCTGACTTTC. This translates into CASSLAAGFGANVLTF.

In this sample, this clonotype turned up a few times. The gene calls are TRBV7-2 and TRBJ1-3; 7 nucleotides match TRBD1. The CDR3 runs to 16 residues. The germline V gene has CDR1 SGHTA and CDR2 FQGNSA. Trimming took 3 bases from V and 2 from J; bases not matched to a gene: 7. CDR3 nucleotide sequence: TGTGCCAGCAGCTTTAGGACAGGTTTAGCTGGAAACACCATATATTTT. Its protein is CASSFRTGLAGNTIYF.

This clonotype has a handful of counts. This rearrangement joins TRBV6-2 or TRBV6-3 to TRBJ2-1; D is perhaps TRBD1 or TRBD2 (6 bases each). V was cut by 7 bases and J by 0 bases, with 13 bases left in between. Looked up from germline, CDR1 is MNHEY and CDR2 is SVGEGT. The CDR3 runs 15 residues. In DNA form, the CDR3 reads TGTGCCAGCAATGGGGGGCTTAGCTCCTACAATGAGCAGTTCTTC. Protein product: CASNGGLSSYNEQFF.

The V gene is TRBV20-1, the J gene TRBJ2-2; 8 bases are a match to TRBD2. Trimming removed 3 bases from V and 0 bases from J; junction bases left unmatched: 3. Looked up from germline, CDR1 is DFQATT and CDR2 is SNEGSKA (reference sequence). This CDR3 has 15 amino acids. Here the CDR3 reads CSASRLAPNTGELFF. In DNA, the CDR3 is TGCAGTGCTAGCCGACTAGCGCCGAACACCGGGGAGCTGTTTTTT.

The chain recombines TRBV9 with TRBJ1-1; no reliable D call. The CDR3 is made up of 13 amino acids. Between the trimmed V and J ends, which lost 6 bases and 3 bases, there was a span of 12 bases. Germline V gene sequence: CDR1 SGDLS, CDR2 YYNGEE. The CDR3 loop reads CASTPSVDTEAFF. Written as DNA, the CDR3 is TGTGCCAGCACCCCGAGCGTGGACACTGAAGCTTTCTTT.

The rearrangement links TRBV6-2 or TRBV6-3 to TRBJ1-2; D remains unclear. The germline V and J ends were trimmed by 6 bases and 3 bases, with 8 bases remaining between them. Per the germline V gene, CDR1 is MNHEY and CDR2 is SVGEGT. The CDR3 extends over 12 amino acids. CDR3 protein: CASRTRDYGYTF. The CDR3 DNA is TGTGCCAGCAGAACACGAGACTATGGCTACACCTTC.